These 9 T cell receptor beta chains share one sample of origin, sequenced in a study of blood T cell repertoires in COVID-19. Measured with immunoSEQ multiplex PCR; TCRdb has only the in-frame clones, and not every one. The table records around 190,000 clones, approximately 90% of them present only once. Sequenced sample: PBMCs or T cells enriched from blood (not recorded which). Receptors originate from a woman aged 40 to 50 in a cohort exposed to, infected with or recovered from COVID-19 (not recorded which).

This sequence joins TRBV27 and TRBJ2-3, with TRBD2 matching 8 bases. This CDR3 spans 16 amino acids. The V and J ends lost 3 bases and 1 base, in that order; junction bases with no gene match: 6. Germline V CDR1 and CDR2: MNHEY, SMNVEV (reference sequence). The CDR3 protein is CASSLRAGRGTDTQYF. DNA of the CDR3: TGTGCCAGCAGTTTGAGGGCCGGGAGGGGCACAGATACGCAGTATTTT.

The chain links TRBV11-2 to TRBJ2-2, with a weak D call TRBD1 (6 bases). CDR3 length: 16 residues. Germline V gene data show CDR1 as SGHAT and CDR2 as FQNNGV. Trimming shortened V by 2 bases and J by 0 bases, and 10 bases separated the two germline ends. In DNA form, the CDR3 reads TGTGCCAGCAGCTTATCGGGACAATCGAACACCGGGGAGCTGTTTTTT. Its protein product is CASSLSGQSNTGELFF.

The chain employs TRBV19 and TRBJ2-3, with D tentatively TRBD1 (6 bases). Trimming shortened V by 8 bases and J by 4 bases, and 28 bases separated the two germline ends. From germline, CDR1 is LNHDA and CDR2 SQIVND (reference sequence). The CDR3 totals 18 residues. CDR3 sequence (DNA): TGTGCCAGTCAGCTCTCAGACTCCGGGCAGGGGCCTCCAGATACGCAGTATTTT. Translation: CASQLSDSGQGPPDTQYF.

This chain's CDR3 is CASSRVTDYEGYTF. The CDR3 DNA reads TGTGCCAGCAGTAGGGTCACGGACTATGAGGGCTACACCTTC. The chain joins TRBV4-2 to TRBJ1-2; D gene uncertain. This CDR3 comprises 14 residues. Trimming removed 6 bases at V and 8 bases at J, with 19 bases between. The V gene's germline CDR1 is LGHNA and CDR2 YNFKEQ.

J is TRBJ1-3 and V is TRBV4-3; D not resolved. CDR3 size: 17 residues. Germline lookup yields CDR1 LGHNA and CDR2 YSLEER. V was clipped by 4 bases and J by 1 base, with 17 bases between them. CDR3 sequence (DNA): TGCGCCAGCAGCCCCGACGGGGTCACAGCGTCTGGAAACACCATATATTTT. It specifies CASSPDGVTASGNTIYF.

The genes are TRBV29-1 and TRBJ1-2, with 7 nucleotides matching TRBD1. The CDR3 is made up of 13 amino acids. The V and J ends lost 5 bases and 2 bases, in that order; junction bases with no gene match: 5. Germline assignment: CDR1 SQVTM and CDR2 ANQGSEA. CDR3 in DNA: TGCAGCGTTCGGACAGGAGCAAACTATGGCTACACCTTC. It encodes CSVRTGANYGYTF.

The chain employs TRBV3-1 (or the pseudogene TRBV3-2) and TRBJ1-2, with a weak D call TRBD1 (5 bases). V lost 1 base and J 8 bases, leaving 14 bases between the germline ends. CDR3 length equals 14 residues. Looked up from germline, CDR1 is LGHDT and CDR2 is YNNKEL (reference sequence). The CDR3 sequence: CASSQAGDGNGYTF. In DNA, the CDR3 is TGTGCCAGCAGCCAAGCGGGGGATGGGAACGGCTACACCTTC.

The chain is built from TRBV7-9 and TRBJ1-4; 7 nucleotides align to TRBD1. Germline trimming cut 5 bases from V and 5 bases from J; bases unmatched to any gene: 8. Per germline, CDR1 SEHNR and CDR2 FQNEAQ (reference sequence). The CDR3 has 15 residues. The CDR3 here is CASSHQQGTNEKLFF. In nucleotides, the CDR3 is TGTGCCAGCAGCCACCAACAGGGGACGAATGAAAAACTGTTTTTT. The full variable domain, rest sourced from reference TRBV7-9 and TRBJ1-4, is DTGVSQNPRHKITKRGQNVTFRCDPISEHNRLYWYRQTLGQGPEFLTYFQNEAQLEKSRLLSDRFSAERPKGSFSTLEIQRTEQGDSAMYLCASSHQQGTNEKLFFGSGTQLSVL.

This clone was detected ten times or more. The identical CDR3 is also encoded by other nucleotide sequences in the sample. This sequence joins TRBV6-5 and TRBJ1-6, with no clear D. Trimming removed 2 bases at V and 7 bases at J, with 6 bases between. CDR3 length equals 13 residues. Per the germline V gene, CDR1 is MNHEY and CDR2 is SVGAGI. Here the CDR3 reads CASSYAGNSPLHF. The CDR3 nucleotides read TGTGCCAGCAGTTACGCAGGCAATTCACCCCTCCACTTT.